The 18 T cell receptor beta chains in this list originate from one sample, sequenced in a study of blood T cell repertoires in COVID-19. The assay was immunoSEQ multiplex PCR, and TCRdb's table has in-frame clones only and misses some. The profile shows about 97,000 clones, more than 75% of them singletons. Sequencing used peripheral blood. These receptors all come from a middle-aged man with active or convalescent COVID-19.

Only a few counts were recorded for this clone. The J gene is TRBJ1-6, the V gene TRBV6-6, with D maybe TRBD1 (6 bases). Germline V lookup: CDR1 MNHNY, CDR2 SVGAGI (reference sequence). Trimming took off 5 bases at V and 4 bases at J, with 24 bases between the two ends. The CDR3 has 19 residues. The CDR3 nucleotides are TGTGCCAGCAGTCAGGAGGCAGGGGCGTCGTACTCATATAATTCACCCCTCCACTTT. It codes for CASSQEAGASYSYNSPLHF.

The chain has TRBV19 and TRBJ1-1, with 9 positions matching TRBD1. V trimming: 6 bases; J trimming: 0 bases; junction bases outside the gene matches: 11. CDR3 size: 17 residues. In germline, CDR1 is LNHDA, CDR2 SQIVND (reference sequence). CDR3 region: CASSPQPGQGMNTEAFF. The CDR3 nucleotides read TGTGCCAGTAGCCCTCAACCGGGACAGGGAATGAACACTGAAGCTTTCTTT.

This chain uses TRBV9 with TRBJ2-5; 11 bases line up with TRBD2. CDR3 size: 18 residues. V lost 0 bases, J lost 4 bases, and 11 bases stayed unmatched. Germline V lookup: CDR1 SGDLS, CDR2 YYNGEE. This chain's CDR3 is CASSVAISGGAMVETQYF. DNA of the CDR3: TGTGCCAGCAGCGTAGCTATTAGCGGGGGGGCCATGGTAGAGACCCAGTACTTC.

This clone turned up a few times. The junction departs from the called germline gene at one end, perhaps through a read error. The DNA of the CDR3 is TGTGCCAGCTCACTTGAACCCGGGGTGACTGACGCTTTCTTT. Protein: CASSLEPGVTDAFF. This sequence joins TRBV18 and TRBJ1-1, with D unclear. The CDR3 sequence is 14 residues long. Germline lookup yields CDR1 KGHSH and CDR2 LQKENI.

This clone was counted once. The chain recombines TRBV5-1 with TRBJ2-1; the D gene is possibly TRBD1 (6 bases). Trimming took off 6 bases at V and 4 bases at J, with 8 bases between the two ends. CDR1 and CDR2 from the germline V gene are SGHRS and YFSETQ. This CDR3 is 12 amino acids long. The CDR3 nucleotides read TGCGCCAGCATGGACAGTTACAATGAGCAGTTCTTC. Translated, it gives CASMDSYNEQFF.

This clone has just one count. The V call is TRBV11-2, the J call TRBJ2-2; TRBD1 matches at 9 bases. V shed 6 bases, J shed 5 bases, and the junction held 10 bases outside the gene matches. Germline V gene data show CDR1 as SGHAT and CDR2 as FQNNGV. The length of the CDR3 is 16 residues. DNA of the CDR3: TGTGCCAGCAGACCGAGCGGGGACAGGGTAACCGGGGAGCTGTTTTTT. Translating it yields CASRPSGDRVTGELFF.

The chain has TRBV11-2 and TRBJ2-7; unclear D gene. Trimming stripped 6 bases from V and 3 bases from J, with 6 bases between. From germline, CDR1 is SGHAT and CDR2 FQNNGV. There are 11 residues in the CDR3. The CDR3 nucleotides are TGTGCCAGCAGACTCCACTACGAGCAGTACTTC. Translation gives CASRLHYEQYF.

The chain uses TRBV2 and TRBJ2-7, with 9 bases matching TRBD1. Germline lookup yields CDR1 SNHLY and CDR2 FYNNEI. V lost 8 bases, J lost 9 bases, and 11 bases stayed unmatched. The CDR3 is made up of 13 amino acids. CDR3 in DNA: TGTGCCAGCCGGCGGACAGGGGAGGTCGTGCAGTACGTC. Translation: CASRRTGEVVQYV.

V usage is TRBV29-1 and J usage is TRBJ2-4; TRBD2 is a possible D gene (7 bases). Germline lookup yields CDR1 SQVTM and CDR2 ANQGSEA. This CDR3 has 12 residues. The V end lost 5 bases, the J end lost 6 bases, and 11 bases lay between the germline ends. The CDR3 sequence is CSVHREGNIQYF. The CDR3 DNA reads as TGCAGCGTTCACAGGGAGGGAAACATTCAGTACTTC.

The rearrangement joins TRBV7-6 to TRBJ2-5; TRBD2 matches at 10 bases. Germline assignment: CDR1 SGHVS and CDR2 FNYEAQ. The trim removed 5 bases at V and 5 bases at J, leaving 11 bases unmatched. CDR3 size: 16 residues. The CDR3 here is CASSPSGLAVGETQYF. DNA of the CDR3: TGTGCCAGCAGCCCATCCGGACTAGCGGTTGGGGAGACCCAGTACTTC.

The genes are TRBV6-5 and TRBJ2-7, with D possibly matching TRBD2 (7 bases). The CDR3 consists of 14 residues. Germline CDR1 is MNHEY and CDR2 is SVGAGI. Trimming stripped 7 bases from V and 4 bases from J, with 17 bases between. CDR3: CASTRIGGPYEQYV. CDR3 bases: TGTGCCAGCACCCGGATCGGGGGGCCATACGAGCAGTACGTC.

This sequence joins TRBV6-6 and TRBJ2-2, with a tentative D call TRBD1 (5 bases). The CDR3 totals 14 residues. V gave up 6 bases and J gave up 3 bases, with 11 bases separating them. CDR1 is MNHNY, CDR2 SVGAGI, per germline (reference sequence). CDR3: CASSKDKDTGELFF. The CDR3 nucleotides read TGTGCCAGCAGCAAGGACAAAGACACCGGGGAGCTGTTTTTT.

The chain has TRBV29-1 and TRBJ2-3; TRBD1 might be the D (6 bases). The CDR3 consists of 13 residues. Between the trimmed V and J ends, which lost 6 bases and 0 bases, there was a span of 10 bases. Germline V gene data show CDR1 as SQVTM and CDR2 as ANQGSEA. CDR3 nucleotide sequence: TGCAGCGTCAGCACAGGGAGCACAGATACGCAGTATTTT. Its protein is CSVSTGSTDTQYF.

A few counts support this clone. The chain joins TRBV5-1 to TRBJ1-6; D call uncertain. CDR1 and CDR2 from the germline V gene are SGHRS and YFSETQ. The CDR3 sequence is 17 residues long. V lost 3 bases, J lost 7 bases, and 20 bases lay in between. The CDR3 spells CASSSELGNAANSPLHF. CDR3 DNA sequence: TGCGCCAGCAGCTCTGAGTTAGGAAATGCGGCGAATTCACCCCTCCACTTT.

This rearrangement joins TRBV25-1 to TRBJ1-4, with 9 positions matching TRBD1. The CDR3 runs 16 residues. V lost 5 bases to trimming and J lost 6 bases; unmatched junction nucleotides: 10. The germline gives CDR1 MGHDK, CDR2 SYGVNS. CDR3 region: CASSSEGQGRDEKLFF. CDR3 nucleotide sequence: TGTGCCAGCAGTTCCGAAGGACAGGGGAGGGATGAAAAACTGTTTTTT.

The V call is TRBV7-9, the J call TRBJ1-4; TRBD1 matches at 8 bases. With V trimmed by 4 bases and J by 5 bases, 3 bases remained unmatched. The CDR3 has 14 residues. Per germline, CDR1 SEHNR and CDR2 FQNEAQ (reference sequence). This CDR3 reads CASSYRGENEKLFF. The DNA of the CDR3 is TGTGCCAGCAGCTACAGGGGGGAAAATGAAAAACTGTTTTTT.

Only one count was recorded for this clone. The chain carries TRBV24-1 and TRBJ2-3, with D perhaps matching TRBD1 (6 bases). The germline gives CDR1 KGHDR, CDR2 SFDVKD. The CDR3 runs 14 residues. The V gene lost 3 bases and the J gene lost 1 base, with 7 bases spanning the gap. The CDR3 sequence: CATSDPGGTDTQYF. The CDR3 DNA is TGTGCCACCAGTGATCCAGGGGGCACAGATACGCAGTATTTT.

The rearrangement joins TRBV3-1 (or the pseudogene TRBV3-2) to TRBJ1-6; possibly TRBD1 for D (5 bases). Trimming removed 0 bases from V and 14 bases from J, with 20 bases in between. This CDR3 comprises 16 residues. Germline V lookup: CDR1 LGHDT, CDR2 YNNKEL (reference sequence). CDR3 sequence: CASSQEGRVRGRALHF. The CDR3 nucleotides are TGTGCCAGCAGCCAAGAGGGGAGGGTTAGGGGTAGGGCCCTCCACTTT.